The sequence of this T cell receptor (beta chain) was determined in a study of T-cell reconstitution after alpha-beta-depleted transplantation in children. Unique molecular identifiers were incorporated when the TCRbeta library was constructed. TCRdb passed the PCR reads through MiXCR, listing each CDR3 protein once. Of a few hundred thousand distinct CDR3 sequences in the sample, almost 10% were seen once. This clonotype was observed many times. This CDR3 has 20 residues. Germline values: CDR1 DFQATT, CDR2 SNEGSKA (reference sequence). Trimming cost V 0 bases and J 0 bases; bases outside gene matches: 12.

This sequence originates from a human donor who donated a stem cell graft to a child with SCID. Sequenced here: PBMCs from the stem cell graft donor, sampled from the stem cell graft. V is TRBV20-1 and J is TRBJ2-3, with 13 bases aligning to TRBD2. This chain's CDR3 is CSARENRRTSGGYSTDTQYF. CDR3 DNA: TGCAGTGCTAGAGAAAATCGCAGGACTAGCGGGGGCTACAGCACAGATACGCAGTATTTT.